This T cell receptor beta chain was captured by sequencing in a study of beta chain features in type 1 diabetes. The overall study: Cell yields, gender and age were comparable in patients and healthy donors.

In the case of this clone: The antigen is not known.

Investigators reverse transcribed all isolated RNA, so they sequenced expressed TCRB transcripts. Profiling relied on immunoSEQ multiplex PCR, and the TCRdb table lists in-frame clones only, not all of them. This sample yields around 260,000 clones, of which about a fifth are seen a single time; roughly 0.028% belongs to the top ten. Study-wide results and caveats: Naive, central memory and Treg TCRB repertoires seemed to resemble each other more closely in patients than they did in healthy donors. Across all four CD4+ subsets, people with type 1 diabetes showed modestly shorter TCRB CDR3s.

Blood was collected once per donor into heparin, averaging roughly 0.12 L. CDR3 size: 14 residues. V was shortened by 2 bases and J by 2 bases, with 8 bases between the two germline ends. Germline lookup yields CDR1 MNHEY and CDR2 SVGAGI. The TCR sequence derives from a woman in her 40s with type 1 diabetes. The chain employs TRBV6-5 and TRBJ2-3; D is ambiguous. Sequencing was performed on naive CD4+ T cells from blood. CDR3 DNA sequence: TGTGCCAGCAGTTACCAGCGACCCACAGATACGCAGTATTTT. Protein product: CASSYQRPTDTQYF.